This T cell receptor beta chain appears in the sequencing data of a study of technical replicates of blood from a handful of donors. Produced via immunoSEQ multiplex PCR; TCRdb's table is partial and in-frame only. The sample yields roughly 79,000 clones, roughly 95% seen once. Germline V gene lookup returns CDR1 MGHRA and CDR2 YSYEKL. J was trimmed by 7 bases and V by 4 bases; bases with no gene match: 9. The length of the CDR3 is 15 residues. This clonotype was obtained from a human donor in good health. This chain uses TRBV4-1 with TRBJ2-7, with 11 bases matching TRBD2. Sequences were obtained from T cells isolated from PBMCs. Here the CDR3 DNA reads TGCGCCAGCAGCCCGCTATGGCTAGCGGGAGGTGAGCAGTACTTC. This encodes CASSPLWLAGGEQYF.